Below are 24 T cell receptor beta chains sequenced from a single sample in a study of blood T cells in healthy people across ages. Combining a sample-barcoded 5' primer with a J-beta primer mix, a second PCR ran for about 7 to 12 cycles. MiXCR, run by TCRdb on the 5' RACE reads, gives a single entry per CDR3 protein. The sample includes 1.5 million to 2 million distinct CDR3 sequences, about 31% seen only once; the top ten take about 11%. The sequenced sample was blood. These receptors were obtained from a woman in her twenties or thirties in good health.

This clonotype was picked up many times. The V gene is TRBV7-9, the J gene TRBJ1-2; D possibly corresponds to TRBD1 (5 bases). Germline lookup yields CDR1 SEHNR and CDR2 FQNEAQ (reference sequence). The length of the CDR3 is 13 residues. Deletions cut 5 bases from V and 6 bases from J, with 13 bases between. CDR3 coding DNA: TGTGCCAGCAGCCGGACGGGACCAGATGGCTACACCTTC. This codes for CASSRTGPDGYTF.

The gene calls are TRBV12-3 or TRBV12-4 and TRBJ2-5; possibly TRBD1 for D (5 bases). Between the trimmed V and J ends, which lost 3 bases and 4 bases, there was a span of 15 bases. The CDR3 sequence is 15 residues long. The CDR3 is CASSLQGWRLETQYF. The CDR3 bases are TGTGCCAGCAGTTTGCAGGGCTGGAGACTAGAGACCCAGTACTTC.

This clonotype was observed a handful of times. The V call is TRBV28, the J call TRBJ2-1; perhaps D is TRBD1 or TRBD2 (5 bases each). The V end lost 5 bases, the J end lost 14 bases, and 10 bases lay between the germline ends. Germline V gene lookup returns CDR1 MDHEN and CDR2 SYDVKM. The CDR3 runs 10 residues. CDR3 bases: TGTGCCAGCAGTGGGACGAGGGAGTTCTTC. Protein product: CASSGTREFF.

This clonotype was picked up many times. The chain recombines TRBV28 with TRBJ2-7; 7 bases line up with TRBD1. CDR1 MDHEN and CDR2 SYDVKM come from the germline V gene. Trimming cost V 5 bases and J 5 bases; bases outside gene matches: 0. There are 11 residues in the CDR3. CDR3 sequence: CASSDRDEQYF. The CDR3 nucleotides read TGTGCCAGCAGTGACAGGGACGAGCAGTACTTC. The variable domain in full, with the rest retrieved from reference TRBV28 and TRBJ2-7, is DVKVTQSSRYLVKRTGEKVFLECVQDMDHENMFWYRQDPGLGLRLIYFSYDVKMKEKGDIPEGYSVSREKKERFSLILESASTNQTSMYLCASSDRDEQYFGPGTRLTVT.

This sequence joins TRBV5-6 and TRBJ1-1, with 7 bases matching TRBD1. J was trimmed by 0 bases and V by 0 bases; bases with no gene match: 11. There are 18 residues in the CDR3. Germline V lookup: CDR1 SGHDT, CDR2 YYEEEE. CDR3 coding DNA: TGTGCCAGCAGCTTGGGACAGGGCGTTTTTTGGGTGAACACTGAAGCTTTCTTT. Translating it yields CASSLGQGVFWVNTEAFF.

The chain joins TRBV7-6 to TRBJ1-2, with a tentative D call TRBD1 (5 bases). The CDR3 totals 12 residues. V lost 4 bases and J 10 bases, leaving 13 bases between the germline ends. The germline V gene encodes CDR1 SGHVS and CDR2 FNYEAQ. The CDR3 DNA is TGTGCCAGCAGCTCGGGGGATAATCTCTACACCTTC. It translates to CASSSGDNLYTF.

This clonotype was counted between two and nine times. The chain uses TRBV5-6 and TRBJ2-1, with 7 bases fitting TRBD1. The V and J ends lost 3 bases and 0 bases, in that order; junction bases with no gene match: 6. This CDR3 has 16 amino acids. Germline V gene lookup returns CDR1 SGHDT and CDR2 YYEEEE. The CDR3 DNA follows: TGTGCCAGCAGCTCGTTAGGGACAGTCTCCTACAATGAGCAGTTCTTC. It yields the protein CASSSLGTVSYNEQFF.

This clonotype came up a few times. This chain uses TRBV20-1 with TRBJ2-5, with 10 bases lining up with TRBD2. Trimming at V came to 2 bases and at J to 4 bases, leaving 13 bases not matched to a gene. The CDR3 totals 17 residues. Germline V CDR1 and CDR2: DFQATT, SNEGSKA (reference sequence). The CDR3 DNA follows: TGCAGTGCTAGAAAGTGGGCTAGCGGGGGCGGCCGAGAGACCCAGTACTTC. This codes for CSARKWASGGGRETQYF.

This clonotype was detected ten times or more. The CDR3 DNA reads TGCAGTGCATACTACCGGGACCGAATTTCGCCCGAGCAGTACTTC. Amino acid sequence: CSAYYRDRISPEQYF. The chain joins TRBV20-1 to TRBJ2-7; D might be TRBD1 or TRBD2, each matching 5 bases. Trimming shortened V by 6 bases and J by 6 bases, and 24 bases separated the two germline ends. Germline CDR1 reads DFQATT; CDR2 reads SNEGSKA (reference sequence). CDR3 length equals 15 residues.

This clonotype came up many times. The rearrangement uses TRBV4-2 and TRBJ2-7; TRBD2 aligns across 12 bases. The CDR3 is made up of 15 amino acids. The germline V gene encodes CDR1 LGHNA and CDR2 YNFKEQ. V was pared by 0 bases and J by 5 bases, with 2 bases of the junction left unmatched. CDR3 in DNA: TGTGCCAGCAGCCAAGAACTAGCGGGGGGAAACGAGCAGTACTTC. It encodes CASSQELAGGNEQYF.

V and J are TRBV3-1 and TRBJ2-1; 9 nucleotides agree with TRBD2. This CDR3 has 17 amino acids. V was pared by 2 bases and J by 4 bases, with 9 bases of the junction left unmatched. The germline CDR1 and CDR2 sequences are LGHDT and YNNKEL (reference sequence). Here the CDR3 reads CASSQPRGAGGYNEQFF. The CDR3 DNA reads TGTGCCAGCAGCCAACCCCGAGGGGCGGGAGGGTACAATGAGCAGTTCTTC.

A few counts support this clonotype. The chain links TRBV12-3 or TRBV12-4 to TRBJ2-1; 9 bases line up with TRBD1. The V gene end was trimmed by 3 bases and the J gene end by 7 bases; junction bases not matched to a gene: 10. The CDR3 totals 16 residues. The chain's CDR3 is CASSFPPGTGLNEQFF. In DNA form, the CDR3 reads TGTGCCAGCAGTTTCCCCCCGGGGACAGGGTTAAATGAGCAGTTCTTC.

The genes are TRBV29-1 and TRBJ1-1, with 7 nucleotides matching TRBD1. V trimming: 3 bases; J trimming: 5 bases; junction bases outside the gene matches: 15. In germline, CDR1 is SQVTM, CDR2 ANQGSEA. The CDR3 is 16 residues long. Written as DNA, the CDR3 is TGCAGCGTTGACACCTCTAGGACAGGAAGGCGGACTGAAGCTTTCTTT. It codes for CSVDTSRTGRRTEAFF. The complete variable domain, with remaining parts taken from reference TRBV29-1 and TRBJ1-1, reads SAVISQKPSRDICQRGTSLTIQCQVDSQVTMMFWYRQQPGQSLTLIATANQGSEATYESGFVIDKFPISRPNLTFSTLTVSNMSPEDSSIYLCSVDTSRTGRRTEAFFGQGTRLTVV.

This rearrangement joins TRBV7-9 to TRBJ1-4; a possible D gene is TRBD1 (6 bases). The CDR3 length is 14 residues. With 7 bases removed from V and 0 bases from J, the gap between germline ends came to 9 bases. Germline CDR1 and CDR2: SEHNR and FQNEAQ (reference sequence). The CDR3 sequence is CASTRTATNEKLFF. CDR3 coding DNA: TGTGCCAGCACCAGGACAGCAACTAATGAAAAACTGTTTTTT.

V is TRBV12-3 or TRBV12-4 and J is TRBJ1-1; D unresolved. The CDR3 consists of 14 residues. V gave up 1 base and J gave up 1 base, with 7 bases separating them. The CDR3 DNA sequence: TGTGCCAGCAGTTTAGGTCCCAGGAACACTGAAGCTTTCTTT. Amino acid sequence: CASSLGPRNTEAFF.

The rearrangement joins TRBV13 to TRBJ1-1, with D tentatively TRBD1 (6 bases). This CDR3 is 13 amino acids long. V was shortened by 5 bases and J by 7 bases, with 14 bases between the two germline ends. Germline V gene data show CDR1 as PRHDT and CDR2 as FYEKMQ (reference sequence). This CDR3 reads CASSPGGRVEAFF. The CDR3 nucleotides read TGTGCCAGCAGCCCGGGGGGGCGTGTTGAAGCTTTCTTT. The full variable domain, in which reference TRBV13 and TRBJ1-1 provide the parts outside the CDR3, is AAGVIQSPRHLIKEKRETATLKCYPIPRHDTVYWYQQGPGQDPQFLISFYEKMQSDKGSIPDRFSAQQFSDYHSELNMSSLELGDSALYFCASSPGGRVEAFFGQGTRLTVV.

This clonotype was seen repeatedly, ten times or more. The V and J genes are TRBV4-2 and TRBJ2-7; the match to TRBD1 covers 10 bases. The germline gives CDR1 LGHNA, CDR2 YNFKEQ. V shed 3 bases and J 7 bases; nucleotides not matched to a gene: 6. CDR3 length: 14 residues. This chain's CDR3 is CASSHDRGQGEQYF. CDR3 sequence (DNA): TGTGCCAGCAGCCATGACAGGGGGCAGGGTGAGCAGTACTTC.

The chain recombines TRBV24-1 with TRBJ1-1; 8 nucleotides agree with TRBD1. The V gene end was trimmed by 4 bases and the J gene end by 13 bases; junction bases not matched to a gene: 10. Germline CDR1 reads KGHDR; CDR2 reads SFDVKD. This CDR3 is built from 13 residues. In DNA, the CDR3 is TGTGCCACCAGTGACACCGACAGGGGAGTTCTTTTCTTT. This translates into CATSDTDRGVLFF.

The chain employs TRBV29-1 and TRBJ2-3; tentative D call: TRBD1 (6 bases). This CDR3 region has 14 residues. Germline V lookup: CDR1 SQVTM, CDR2 ANQGSEA. Trimming took off 8 bases at V and 6 bases at J, with 21 bases between the two ends. CDR3 nucleotide sequence: TGCAGCACGAGGACAGAGGGCTCCTTGGATACGCAGTATTTT. Translating gives CSTRTEGSLDTQYF.

V is TRBV2 and J is TRBJ2-6; 9 bases agree with TRBD1. The V gene's germline CDR1 is SNHLY and CDR2 FYNNEI. V was pared by 2 bases and J by 4 bases, with 9 bases of the junction left unmatched. This CDR3 is 18 amino acids long. The CDR3 sequence is CASSERGTGLSGANVLTF. Here the CDR3 DNA reads TGTGCCAGCAGTGAACGGGGGACAGGGCTCTCGGGGGCCAACGTCCTGACTTTC.

A few counts support this clonotype. The chain has TRBV29-1 and TRBJ2-3, with 8 bases matching TRBD2. CDR1 and CDR2 from the germline V gene are SQVTM and ANQGSEA. Trimming removed 7 bases from V and 1 base from J; junction bases left unmatched: 7. This CDR3 comprises 14 residues. CDR3 in amino acids: CSGGAGGGTDTQYF. DNA for the CDR3: TGCAGCGGCGGCGCGGGAGGAGGCACAGATACGCAGTATTTT.

This chain connects TRBV4-1 to TRBJ1-2; 8 bases are shared with TRBD1. This CDR3 is built from 15 residues. The germline V gene has CDR1 MGHRA and CDR2 YSYEKL. The V and J ends lost 3 bases and 7 bases, in that order; junction bases with no gene match: 10. The DNA of the CDR3 is TGCGCCAGCAGCCATCGGCAGGGGGCAATTGGTGGCTACACCTTC. It codes for CASSHRQGAIGGYTF.

This rearrangement joins TRBV10-3 to TRBJ2-1, with 10 bases aligning to TRBD2. CDR1 is ENHRY and CDR2 is SYGVKD in the germline V gene. The V and J ends lost 10 bases and 10 bases, in that order; junction bases with no gene match: 13. The CDR3 sequence is 14 residues long. The CDR3 sequence: CATTASGGPREQFF. In DNA form, the CDR3 reads TGTGCCACCACGGCTAGCGGGGGTCCCAGGGAGCAGTTCTTC.

A word on this clonotype: A much larger clone lies a single base off, so this may be a read error. This chain uses TRBV28 with TRBJ2-1; D is possibly TRBD2 (5 bases). With 7 bases removed from V and 9 bases from J, the gap between germline ends came to 16 bases. Per the germline V gene, CDR1 is MDHEN and CDR2 is SYDVKM. The CDR3 covers 13 residues. CDR3 DNA sequence: TGTGCCAGCATCTCGGAGGTTTCTGGTGAGCAGTTCTTC. Protein: CASISEVSGEQFF.